The rows below give T cell receptor beta chains drawn from one sample of a study of CXCR3-negative and CXCR3-positive naive CD8 T cells. TCRdb reworked the 5' RACE reads into one entry per CDR3 protein, no DNA. This sample contains tens of thousands of distinct CDR3 sequences. The material sequenced was naive CXCR3+ CD8+ T cells from blood. The receptors originated from a human donor in good health. Some clones in this sample may be carry-over from other donors' samples. The CDR3 runs from the conserved cysteine through the conserved F or W. The order of the fields is V gene, J gene, clone size, CDR3 protein. Only part of the rows carry a size: once, few, many, or a class if the clone is expanded.

TRBV5-6	TRBJ2-7	-	CASSALTGSEQYF
TRBV7-8	TRBJ2-1	-	CASSVGLFDEQFF
TRBV7-9	TRBJ2-1	-	CASSPTTRLEQFF
TRBV7-9	TRBJ1-1	-	CASSDPLEGGSSTEAFF
TRBV27	TRBJ1-1	-	CASRQSEYTEAFF
TRBV6-2/TRBV6-3	TRBJ1-5	medium-sized	CASSSFRGRQPQHF
TRBV28	TRBJ1-1	-	CASSTRTELNTEAFF
TRBV12-3/TRBV12-4	TRBJ1-1	-	CASSQTGWRNTEAFF
TRBV25-1	TRBJ2-2	-	CASSEERGTGELFF
TRBV29-1	TRBJ2-7	-	CSVTGLAGGYEQYF